The 5 T cell receptor beta chains below were found in one sample sequenced in a study of OX40 agonist ivuxolimab in advanced cancers. TCRdb's table, derived via immunoSEQ multiplex PCR, lists solely in-frame clones and lacks some. The table shows some 96,000 clones, with approximately 90% occurring only once. Material: CD4+ or CD8+ T cells sorted from blood, obtained in a trial of the OX40 agonist ivuxolimab. The origin of the receptors is an adult with an advanced solid tumor such as melanoma, head and neck, liver or kidney cancer.

The V gene is TRBV30, the J gene TRBJ1-4; D is uncertain. Trimming stripped 1 base from V and 7 bases from J, with 4 bases between. Germline CDR1 is GTSNPN and CDR2 is SVGIG (reference sequence). The CDR3 runs 11 residues. The CDR3 sequence is CAWSGGEKLFF. In nucleotides, the CDR3 is TGTGCCTGGAGTGGGGGTGAAAAACTGTTTTTT.

The V gene is TRBV4-2, the J gene TRBJ2-5; D is unresolved. V was clipped by 1 base and J by 5 bases, with 8 bases between them. Germline CDR1 and CDR2: LGHNA and YNFKEQ. The CDR3 length is 13 residues. Here the CDR3 reads CASSQVKGETQYF. CDR3 bases: TGTGCCAGCAGCCAAGTAAAAGGGGAGACCCAGTACTTC.

The chain is built from TRBV5-1 and TRBJ1-1; 10 bases are a match to TRBD1. The J segment lost 5 bases and the V segment lost 2 bases, leaving 6 bases of the junction unmatched. Germline V gene lookup returns CDR1 SGHRS and CDR2 YFSETQ. This CDR3 has 15 amino acids. The CDR3 DNA follows: TGCGCCAGCAGCTTTACCGGGACAGGGGCAACTGAAGCTTTCTTT. Encoded protein: CASSFTGTGATEAFF.

In DNA form, the CDR3 reads TGTGCCAGCAGCTTAAACGAAGGGGGCGAGCAGTACTTC. Amino acids: CASSLNEGGEQYF. The chain uses TRBV7-9 and TRBJ2-7; the D gene is possibly TRBD1 (6 bases). Germline V CDR1 and CDR2: SEHNR, FQNEAQ (reference sequence). The CDR3 consists of 13 residues. V lost 2 bases, J lost 6 bases, and 11 bases lay in between.

V usage is TRBV5-6 and J usage is TRBJ2-7; 9 bases fit TRBD2. The V segment lost 2 bases and the J segment 4 bases; nucleotides outside the gene matches: 13. The V gene's germline CDR1 is SGHDT and CDR2 YYEEEE. The CDR3 is made up of 17 amino acids. CDR3 nucleotide sequence: TGTGCCAGCAGCTTACCAGTCCAGCGGGAGGTCTGGTACGAGCAGTACTTC. It yields the protein CASSLPVQREVWYEQYF.